This T cell receptor beta chain was observed in a study of Tregs in tolerant kidney transplant recipients. Some clones are missing from TCRdb's copy, which holds only in-frame ones; the method was immunoSEQ multiplex PCR. The data contain under 80,000 clones, 80% to 90% of them singletons. The CDR3 is 13 amino acids. In germline, CDR1 is MDHEN, CDR2 SYDVKM. Trimming removed 10 bases from V and 4 bases from J, with 16 bases in between. The receptor comes from a human donor who received a combined kidney and bone marrow transplant. The rearrangement links TRBV28 to TRBJ1-2, with D tentatively TRBD1 (5 bases). The material was Tregs from blood, obtained before the transplant. CDR3 amino acids: CATKNTDIYGYTF. Written as DNA, the CDR3 is TGTGCCACCAAAAATACGGACATCTATGGCTACACCTTC.